Listed below are T cell receptor beta chains from one sample, sequenced in a study of shared clonotypes between healthy human individuals. Assay: immunoSEQ multiplex PCR; the TCRdb copy retains only in-frame clones and omits some. The sample includes about 980,000 clones, less than 85% of them seen just once. The sequencing input was memory CD4+ T cells sorted from blood. The receptors come from a man aged 18 to 30 in good health. Both conserved end residues are part of each CDR3. Fields, in order: V gene, D gene, CDR3 protein. D genes are given only for firm matches.

v_call: TRBV7-2; d_call: NA; cdr3_aa: CASSSGQRTASNSPLHF
v_call: TRBV7-2; d_call: TRBD2; cdr3_aa: CASSPGLAGHEQFF
v_call: TRBV6-5; d_call: TRBD1; cdr3_aa: CASKPGQGYYEQYF
v_call: TRBV11-2; d_call: NA; cdr3_aa: CASSRGPVIAQTQYF
v_call: TRBV5-1; d_call: NA; cdr3_aa: CASSLEVGGRNEQFF
v_call: TRBV9; d_call: NA; cdr3_aa: CASSPGGEKLFF
v_call: TRBV6-1; d_call: NA; cdr3_aa: CASSEAGGPAQYF
v_call: TRBV6-5; d_call: TRBD2; cdr3_aa: CASSSERGGPDTQYF
v_call: TRBV10-3; d_call: NA; cdr3_aa: CASSARSTYEQYF
v_call: TRBV6-5; d_call: NA; cdr3_aa: CASSFTGIRNQETQYF
v_call: TRBV2; d_call: TRBD1; cdr3_aa: CASSPGTGAPNEKLFF
v_call: TRBV6-5; d_call: NA; cdr3_aa: CASSYSKGRRDGYTF
v_call: TRBV5-1; d_call: NA; cdr3_aa: CASSPGSLHFDTQYF
v_call: TRBV5-1; d_call: TRBD1; cdr3_aa: CASSSETGISYEQYF
v_call: TRBV5-1; d_call: NA; cdr3_aa: CASSFTPTATNEKLFF
v_call: TRBV5-4; d_call: NA; cdr3_aa: CASSPLTGGNTEAFF
v_call: TRBV7-7; d_call: NA; cdr3_aa: CASSTEEGNTIYF